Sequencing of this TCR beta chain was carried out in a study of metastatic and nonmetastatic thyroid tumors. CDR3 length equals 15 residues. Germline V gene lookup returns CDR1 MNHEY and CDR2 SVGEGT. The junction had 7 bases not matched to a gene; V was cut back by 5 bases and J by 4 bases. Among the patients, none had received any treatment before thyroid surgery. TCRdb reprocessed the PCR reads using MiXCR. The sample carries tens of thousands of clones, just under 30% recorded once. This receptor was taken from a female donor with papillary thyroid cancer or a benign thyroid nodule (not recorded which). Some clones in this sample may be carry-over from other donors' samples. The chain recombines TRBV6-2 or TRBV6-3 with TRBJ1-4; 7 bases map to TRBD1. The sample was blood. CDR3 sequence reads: CASSDPGQSNEKLFF. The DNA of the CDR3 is TGTGCCAGCAGTGACCCGGGACAGAGTAATGAAAAACTGTTTTTT.